The rows below give T cell receptor beta chains drawn from one sample of a study of shared clonotypes between healthy human individuals. Here immunoSEQ multiplex PCR was the method, and the copy in TCRdb shows in-frame clones only, minus some. The sample has some 2,000,000 clones, roughly 96% seen once. Sequenced sample: naive CD4+ T cells sorted from blood. These TCRs come from a man aged 18-30 years in good health. CDR3s include the opening cysteine and the closing phenylalanine or tryptophan. Fields, in order: D gene, V gene, J gene, CDR3 DNA, CDR3 protein. A D gene is named only where the DNA matches it firmly.

NA	TRBV7-7	TRBJ2-3	TGTGCTAGCAGGGGTGGAGCGGGGAGCACAGATACGCAGTATTTT	CASRGGAGSTDTQYF
NA	TRBV7-8	TRBJ1-4	TGTGCCAGCAGCTTACGAGTACTTGGCTCCTCCTCAACTAATGAAAAACTGTTTTTT	CASSLRVLGSSSTNEKLFF
NA	TRBV30	TRBJ2-7	TGTGCCTGGAGTGCGGGCGGTAGCTCCTACGAGCAGTACTTC	CAWSAGGSSYEQYF
NA	TRBV5-1	TRBJ1-1	TGCGCCAGCAGCTCGGACACGAACACTGAAGCTTTCTTT	CASSSDTNTEAFF
NA	TRBV7-2	TRBJ2-1	TGTGCCAGCAGCTTAAGCCGGAATGAGCAGTTCTTC	CASSLSRNEQFF
NA	TRBV9	TRBJ1-1	TGTGCCAGCAGCGTAGAGCCGGGGGCTGAAGCTTTCTTT	CASSVEPGAEAFF
TRBD1	TRBV9	TRBJ2-7	TGTGCCAGCAGCGTAACGGGGACAGGGGACGAGCAGTACTTC	CASSVTGTGDEQYF
NA	TRBV7-2	TRBJ1-6	TGTGCCAGCAGCTTAGGGGGGGGCACCATAAATTCACCCCTCCACTTT	CASSLGGGTINSPLHF
NA	TRBV30	TRBJ2-1	TGTGCCTGGAGTGTGGGAGGGGGCTCCTACAATGAGCAGTTCTTC	CAWSVGGGSYNEQFF
TRBD2	TRBV5-1	TRBJ2-3	TGCGCCAGCAGCTTAGCCCGAGGACTAGGGACAGATACGCAGTATTTT	CASSLARGLGTDTQYF